The source of this T cell receptor beta chain is a study of Ad26.COV2.S vaccination and SARS-CoV-2 variants. Whole-study findings and limits: Measurement of non-spike TCR breadth gave similar results in vaccine and placebo recipients. Analyses that measured TCR breadth and depth may have underestimated total T cell responses. Compared with placebo recipients, vaccine recipients had higher spike-specific TCR breadth. Marked by substantial breadth, spike-specific CD8+ and CD4+ T cell responses were reportedly seen after vaccination.

Produced via immunoSEQ multiplex PCR; TCRdb's table is partial and in-frame only. The sample has around 320,000 clones; about 86% are singletons. Treatment indicated: about 20 received Ad26.COV2.S at low or high dose, single or two shots; several received placebo; per-sample allocation not given. Collection of samples fell on day 63 after the first vaccine or placebo injection. This CDR3 region has 13 residues. The V end was cut by 0 bases, the J end by 2 bases, with 3 bases between. Per the germline V gene, CDR1 is SGHTA and CDR2 is FQGTGA. Regarding this clone: The antigen is undetermined.

This TCR was recovered from a person between 18 and 65 years old who received the Ad26.COV2.S COVID-19 vaccine or a placebo. The sequencing here drew on peripheral blood, taken in a trial of Ad26.COV2.S vaccine versus placebo. The rearrangement links TRBV7-3 to TRBJ2-3; D not resolved. The CDR3: CASSLTTTDTQYF. In nucleotides, the CDR3 is TGTGCCAGCAGCTTAACTACCACAGATACGCAGTATTTT.